This T cell receptor beta chain derives from a study of cytomegalovirus exposure and HLA in healthy donors. Study at large: Among roughly 190 million T cells, an earlier analysis found around 100 million unique TCR beta sequences. Study findings and constraints: In a later analysis, compared with equally common non-associated chains, HLA-associated beta chains were more expanded.

The V end lost 5 bases, the J end lost 3 bases, and 7 bases lay between the germline ends. Germline CDR1 reads SEHNR; CDR2 reads FQNEAQ (reference sequence). CDR3 size: 12 residues. As for this clone: The antigen remains unidentified.

PCR involved 60 Vbeta and 13 Jbeta primers. Produced via immunoSEQ multiplex PCR; TCRdb's table is partial and in-frame only. The sample comprises roughly 200,000 clones, around three quarters of which are singletons, and approximately 0.73% rests with the top ten. The TCR comes from a woman in her 40s in good health and CMV-seronegative. The genes are TRBV7-9 and TRBJ1-1; D is possibly TRBD1 (5 bases). The specimen sequenced was PBMCs. This chain's CDR3 is CASSGGDTEAFF. CDR3 in DNA: TGTGCCAGCAGCGGGGGGGACACTGAAGCTTTCTTT.